Listed below are T cell receptor beta chains from one sample, sequenced in a study of blood T cell repertoires in COVID-19. This table comes from immunoSEQ multiplex PCR, and its TCRdb copy is limited to in-frame clones, with some not included. The sample comprises 250,000 to 300,000 clones, about 89% of which are singletons, and approximately 0.85% rests with the top ten. Material: peripheral blood. All receptors come from a woman in her 40s who had recovered from COVID-19. CDR3s include the opening cysteine and the closing phenylalanine or tryptophan. A D gene is named only where the DNA matches it firmly. The size field is filled for only some rows; it gives once, few, many or a size class.

>-|TRBJ1-6|TRBV27|15|once
TGTGCCAGCAGTTTAAGTCGGGGGGAAAATTCACCCCTCCACTTT
CASSLSRGENSPLHF
>TRBD2|TRBJ2-2|TRBV5-1|15|-
TGCGCCAGCAGCTTACCGGGAGGGGGTACCGGGGAGCTGTTTTTT
CASSLPGGGTGELFF
>-|TRBJ1-3|TRBV6-5|14|-
TGTGCCAGCACCCAACGAGCGGACGGAAACACCATATATTTT
CASTQRADGNTIYF
>-|TRBJ2-3|TRBV5-5|13|-
TGTGCCAGCAGCTCAACATCGCGGGATACGCAGTATTTT
CASSSTSRDTQYF
>-|TRBJ2-7|TRBV19|13|-
TGTGCCAGTAGTCCCACGGACAGATACGAGCAGTACTTC
CASSPTDRYEQYF
>-|TRBJ1-4|TRBV15|16|-
TGTGCCACCAGCAGTTCCGGGGGTTTAACTAATGAAAAACTGTTTTTT
CATSSSGGLTNEKLFF
>-|TRBJ1-1|TRBV9|13|-
TGTGCCAGCAGCGTAGGTAATCCAGCTGAAGCTTTCTTT
CASSVGNPAEAFF
>-|TRBJ2-7|TRBV11-3|15|-
TGTGCCAGCAGCCTTATTCAAGGGGTAGCCTACGAGCAGTACTTC
CASSLIQGVAYEQYF
>TRBD1|TRBJ1-2|TRBV7-9|14|-
TGTGCCAGCAGCCCGTCAGACAGGGGCTATGGCTACACCTTC
CASSPSDRGYGYTF
>TRBD2|TRBJ2-1|TRBV4-1|14|-
TGCGCCAGCAGCCAAGGACTAGCGAACAATGAGCAGTTCTTC
CASSQGLANNEQFF
>-|TRBJ1-6|TRBV2|11|-
TGTGCCAGCAGTCAGGATTCACCCCTCCACTTT
CASSQDSPLHF
>TRBD1|TRBJ2-1|TRBV27|15|-
TGTGCCAGCAAAAAGGGACAGGGGGTTCAAAATGAGCAGTTCTTC
CASKKGQGVQNEQFF
>TRBD2|TRBJ2-5|TRBV10-3|16|-
TGTGCCATCAGTGGTAGTAGCGGGAGGCCCCAAGAGACCCAGTACTTC
CAISGSSGRPQETQYF
>TRBD2|TRBJ2-4|TRBV6-4|19|once
TGTGCCAGCAGTGGATGGACTAGCGGGAGGCCGTTACCCAAAAACATTCAGTACTTC
CASSGWTSGRPLPKNIQYF
>-|TRBJ1-1|TRBV12-3/TRBV12-4|12|-
TGTGCCAGCAAAAAACAGGGTGCTGAAGCTTTCTTT
CASKKQGAEAFF
>-|TRBJ2-2|TRBV3-1/TRBV3-2|17|-
TGTGCCAGCAGCCAAGGATTAACAGTCGAAGGGGCCGGGGAGCTGTTTTTT
CASSQGLTVEGAGELFF
>-|TRBJ2-3|TRBV27|13|-
TGTGCCACCAGGAACCCAGGCACAGATACGCAGTATTTT
CATRNPGTDTQYF
>TRBD1|TRBJ2-7|TRBV7-9|14|few
TGTGCCAGCAGCCCAGGACAGGGGGTCAACGAGCAGTACTTC
CASSPGQGVNEQYF
>-|TRBJ2-5|TRBV27|12|-
TGTGCCAGCGGATCAAGAGGGGAGACCCAGTACTTC
CASGSRGETQYF
>TRBD1|TRBJ2-7|TRBV28|15|-
TGTGCCAGCAGGCTCACAGGGGACGGCTCCTACGAGCAGTACTTC
CASRLTGDGSYEQYF
>-|TRBJ1-2|TRBV30|13|-
TGTGCCTGGAGTAGGGAGACGGCCTATGGCTACACCTTC
CAWSRETAYGYTF
>-|TRBJ1-1|TRBV21-1|16|-
TGTGCCAGCAGCGCAACAGGGCCCCCGATGAACACTGAAGCTTTCTTT
CASSATGPPMNTEAFF
>-|TRBJ1-4|TRBV12-3/TRBV12-4|11|-
TGTGCCAGCAGTTTGGGCGAAAAACTGTTTTTT
CASSLGEKLFF
>TRBD1|TRBJ1-5|TRBV6-5|15|-
TGTGCCAGCAGCCCGAGGAAGGGGGCCGATCAGCCCCAGCATTTT
CASSPRKGADQPQHF